This T cell receptor (beta chain) is from a study of blood T cell repertoires in COVID-19 (dated by TCRdb to between 2020 and 2021). Study-wide context: Collaborator samples came from the United States, Italy and Spain and covered acute and convalescent phases of COVID-19. The prospective study material was composed of cDNA or gDNA derived from T cells, B-cell-depleted T cells, or PBMCs. Deeply sampled blood TCRbeta repertoires from subjects exposed to, actively infected with, or recovered from COVID-19 were included in the dataset. The repertoires were released in a freely available public database meant as a resource for research on the immune response to SARS-CoV-2. The samples were drawn from the first 160 participants of the ongoing ImmuneRACE study and from 1,254 subjects provided by 6 global collaborators. A de-identified subject ID, COVID-19 status, age in years and sex were almost always included in the sample metadata. Where HLA class I and class II types were available, the types were taken from metadata supplied by the sample provider, not from assay-based typing. The investigation overall reported the following: The quantity of clinical and demographic metadata differed by source and by participant and was supplied without curation.

Participants in the prospective study were aged roughly 18 to 100 years, lived in about two dozen United States geographic areas, and enrolled through a virtual design. In the prospective study, cohorts were assigned on the basis of participant-reported clinical history obtained from a screening survey and a study questionnaire. ImmuneRACE Cohort 3 recovered participants were defined by two consecutive negative NP/OP PCR tests, healthcare professional clearance, or symptom resolution. Each participant in the prospective study had whole blood, serum and a nasopharyngeal or oropharyngeal swab collected by mobile phlebotomists. Prospective study participants could optionally give additional blood draws and questionnaires over an approximately two-month period. Prospective study blood samples were shipped either frozen or at room temperature before DNA extraction. TCRbeta CDR3 regions were amplified from genomic DNA by means of the immunoSEQ Assay, a bias-controlled multiplex PCR. Processing in the source paper ran as follows. Nucleated cell counts per sample were estimated from amplification of reference gene primers within the assay. To quantify the absolute abundance of each unique TCRbeta CDR3 rearrangement, sequence reads were collapsed and filtered. Productive Simpson clonality was computed per sample as the square root of Simpson's diversity index over productive rearrangements. TCRdb limited this immuneACCESS table to in-frame rearrangements with V and J called. A share of clones is missing; checked studies link under half to unresolved V genes, and the rest is unexplained. V and J calls and clone size are given by that table; D and trimming were obtained from the DNA. A total of just over 350,000 clones appear in this sample, roughly 84% of them only once. The top ten hold approximately 3.1% of the sample.

For this clone: The antigen it binds to is not known. No base quality information exists; no much larger clone differs at one position.

This sequence originates from a woman between 25 and 40 years old who had recovered from COVID-19. The specimen sequenced was PBMCs or T cells enriched from blood (not recorded which).

CDR3 reads: CASSYLTGLGYTF. In nucleotides, the sequence is TGTGCCAGCAGTTACCTCACAGGGCTTGGCTACACCTTC. The chain is assembled from TRBV6-5 and TRBJ1-2; TRBD1 is a weak D gene call, 6 bases matching. Looking up the germline V gene yields CDR1 MNHEY and CDR2 SVGAGI. Trimming at the junction amounts to 2 bases on V and 7 bases on J, and the germline ends lie 11 bases apart. The CDR3 has 13 amino acids, counting the end cysteine and phenylalanine. CDR3 DNA only is kept here, 39 bases in frame from base 1.